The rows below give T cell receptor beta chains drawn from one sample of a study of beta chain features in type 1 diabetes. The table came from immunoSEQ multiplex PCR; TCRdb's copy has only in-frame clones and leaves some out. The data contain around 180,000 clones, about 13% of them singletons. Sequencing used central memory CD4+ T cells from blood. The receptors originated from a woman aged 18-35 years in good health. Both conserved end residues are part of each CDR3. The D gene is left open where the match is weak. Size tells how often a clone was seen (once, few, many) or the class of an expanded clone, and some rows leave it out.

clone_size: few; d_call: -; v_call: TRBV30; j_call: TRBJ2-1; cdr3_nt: TGTGCCTGGAGTGCCCCCCAACTCCCCAATGAGCAGTTCTTC; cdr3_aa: CAWSAPQLPNEQFF
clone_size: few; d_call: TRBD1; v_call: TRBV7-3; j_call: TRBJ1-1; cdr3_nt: TGTGCCAGCAGCTTAACATTAGGTTGGCAGGGGGACACTGAAGCTTTCTTT; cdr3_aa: CASSLTLGWQGDTEAFF
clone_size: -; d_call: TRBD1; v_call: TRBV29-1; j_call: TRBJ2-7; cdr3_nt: TGCAGCGCCGGACGAGGGGGCGGCTACGAGCAGTACTTC; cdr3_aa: CSAGRGGGYEQYF
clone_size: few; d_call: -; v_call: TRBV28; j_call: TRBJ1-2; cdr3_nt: TGTGCCAGCAGTTTAGGGGGGGTAGCTACTGGCTACACCTTC; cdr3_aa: CASSLGGVATGYTF
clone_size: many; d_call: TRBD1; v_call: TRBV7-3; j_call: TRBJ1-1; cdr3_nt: TGTGCCAGCAGGCCGGGACAGGGGAACACTGAAGCTTTCTTT; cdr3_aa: CASRPGQGNTEAFF
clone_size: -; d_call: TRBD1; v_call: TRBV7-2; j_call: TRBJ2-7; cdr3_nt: TGTGCCAGCAGCAACGGGGGGACAGGGTGGGGCGAGCAGTACTTC; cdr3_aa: CASSNGGTGWGEQYF
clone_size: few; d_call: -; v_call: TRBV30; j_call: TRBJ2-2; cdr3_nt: TGTGCCTGGAAAAGGACAGCGAACACCGGGGAGCTGTTTTTT; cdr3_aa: CAWKRTANTGELFF
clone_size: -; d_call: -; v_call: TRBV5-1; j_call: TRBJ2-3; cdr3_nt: TGCGCCAGCAGCTTGGGTCGCGGCAGCACAGATACGCAGTATTTT; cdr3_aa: CASSLGRGSTDTQYF
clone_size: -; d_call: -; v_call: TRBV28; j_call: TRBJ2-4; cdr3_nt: TGTGCCAGCAGTCCGTCAGCGGGCCTGGGAGTTCAGTACTTC; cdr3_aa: CASSPSAGLGVQYF
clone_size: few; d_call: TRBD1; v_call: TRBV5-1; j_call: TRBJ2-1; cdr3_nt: TGCGCCAGCAGCTTGGAAGGGACAGGGGGTGAGCAGTTCTTC; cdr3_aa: CASSLEGTGGEQFF